The entry that follows covers one TCR beta chain sequence. What it recognizes is unknown. V gave up 7 bases and J gave up 3 bases, with 7 bases separating them. This CDR3 is 11 amino acids long. Per germline, CDR1 MNHEY and CDR2 SMNVEV (reference sequence). The data derive from a study of shared clonotypes between healthy human individuals. On the study more broadly: Plates per donor: three CD4 naive, three CD4 memory, two CD8 naive, one CD8 memory.

Here immunoSEQ multiplex PCR was the method, and the copy in TCRdb shows in-frame clones only, minus some. The data hold 2.3 million or so clones, with over 85% observed a single time. Whole-study findings and limits: Sequencing depth was expected to affect clonotype sharing among donors.

The sequence came from a man aged 18 to 29 in good health. Some clones in this sample may be carry-over from other donors' samples. This chain joins TRBV27 and TRBJ2-7; D is undetermined. Sequenced input: naive CD4+ T cells from PBMCs. Subset of the sample: CD45RA+ positively selected. The CDR3 is CASKYGYEQYF. CDR3 DNA sequence: TGTGCCAGCAAATACGGCTACGAGCAGTACTTC.